This T cell receptor beta chain was profiled in a study of blood T cell repertoires in COVID-19. As for the study in general: Both acute and convalescent COVID-19 samples were obtained from the United States, Italy and Spain. Sample material is recorded as cDNA or gDNA derived from T cells, B-cell-depleted T cells, or PBMCs.

Original data processing: Reference gene primer amplification yielded estimated nucleated cell counts. Libraries were prepared by immunoSEQ multiplex PCR; TCRdb keeps only in-frame clonotypes and omits some of them. V and J calls and clone size are those listed in that table; D and trimming were worked out from the DNA. This sample has a few hundred thousand clones, with about 87% found just once. The V gene end was trimmed by 0 bases and the J gene end by 5 bases; junction bases not matched to a gene: 7. There are 15 residues in the CDR3. Germline CDR1 SGHNT, CDR2 YYREEE (reference sequence). V and J are TRBV5-4 and TRBJ2-7; 8 bases fit TRBD1. Sample: peripheral blood. The sequence was obtained from a man in his 70s with acute or convalescent COVID-19. DNA for the CDR3: TGTGCCAGCAGCTTGGAAGGACAGGGTGTAAACGAGCAGTACTTC. Translating gives CASSLEGQGVNEQYF.